This T cell receptor beta chain was obtained from a study of T cell changes during pregnancy in multiple sclerosis. The repertoire was sequenced with immunoSEQ multiplex PCR; TCRdb's copy has only in-frame clones and lacks some. This table holds 43,000 or so clones, roughly 90% found once. The CDR3 spans 16 residues. The V end was cut by 5 bases, the J end by 5 bases, with 21 bases between. Germline V CDR1 and CDR2: LNHDA, SQIVND (reference sequence). The sample consisted of peripheral blood, taken in the first trimester of pregnancy. The genes are TRBV19 and TRBJ1-1, with D possibly TRBD1 on 5 matching bases. This TCR was sampled from a female donor with multiple sclerosis, enrolled in a pregnancy study. CDR3 residues: CASSDTGRGRSTEAFF. The DNA for the CDR3 is TGTGCCAGTAGTGATACCGGGCGGGGGAGGAGTACTGAAGCTTTCTTT.